This T cell receptor beta chain was profiled in a study of shared clonotypes between healthy human individuals. Genomic DNA per cell subset filled all wells of several immunoSEQ plates. This table comes from immunoSEQ multiplex PCR, and its TCRdb copy is limited to in-frame clones, with some not included. The sample holds a few million clones, about 93% seen once. Naive CD8 cells were CD45RO-negative, positively selected for CCR7, excluding terminally differentiated effector memory CD45RA+ cells. Germline V gene data show CDR1 as KGHSH and CDR2 as LQKENI. The CDR3 is made up of 15 amino acids. Trimming took 6 bases from V and 7 from J; bases not matched to a gene: 7. General study findings and limits: The sharing of 4.5% to 6.5% of naive CD4 clonotypes was seen across a few donors. Relative to clonotypes present in all four donors, those not shared had lower generation probabilities. Rarefaction showed sorted-subset sequencing was incomplete despite large depth.

This clone has a single count. Its specificity is not known. The V and J genes are TRBV18 and TRBJ2-1; 12 nucleotides agree with TRBD1. The sample comprised naive CD8+ T cells from PBMCs. The receptor was isolated from a man younger than 35 in good health. Some clones in this sample may be carry-over from other donors' samples. The chain's CDR3 is CASSRGTGGKNEQFF. CDR3 DNA: TGTGCCAGCTCCCGAGGGACAGGGGGCAAGAATGAGCAGTTCTTC.